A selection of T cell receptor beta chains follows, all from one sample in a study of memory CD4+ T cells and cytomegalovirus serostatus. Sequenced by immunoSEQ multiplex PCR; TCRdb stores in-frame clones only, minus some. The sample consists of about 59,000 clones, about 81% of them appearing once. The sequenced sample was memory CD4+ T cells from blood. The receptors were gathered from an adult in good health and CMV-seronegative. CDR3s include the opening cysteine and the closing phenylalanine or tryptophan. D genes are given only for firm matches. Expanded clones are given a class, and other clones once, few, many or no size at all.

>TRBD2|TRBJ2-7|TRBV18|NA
TGTGCCAGCTCCCCGACGGCAAAAATCCTAGCGGGAGGAACTTCCTACGAGCAGTACTTC
CASSPTAKILAGGTSYEQYF
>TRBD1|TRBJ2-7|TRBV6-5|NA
TGTGCCAGCAGTCCCCCGGGGACAGGGATCCACGAGCAGTACTTC
CASSPPGTGIHEQYF
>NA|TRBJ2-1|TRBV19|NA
TGTGCCAGTAGTATCTCGATATTCAGCTACAATGAGCAGTTCTTC
CASSISIFSYNEQFF
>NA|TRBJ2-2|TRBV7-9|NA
TGTGCCAGCAGCTTATCACTATTTGCCGGGGAGCTGTTTTTT
CASSLSLFAGELFF
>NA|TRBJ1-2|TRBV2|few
TGTGCCAGCAGGGTTGATAACTTTAACTATGGCTACACCTTC
CASRVDNFNYGYTF
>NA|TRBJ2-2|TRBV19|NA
TGTGCCAGTAGTGTAGCCGGACAGCCCAACACCGGGGAGCTGTTTTTT
CASSVAGQPNTGELFF
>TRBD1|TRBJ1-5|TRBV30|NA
TGTGCCTGGAGTGGGACAGGTCCTTATCAGCCCCAGCATTTT
CAWSGTGPYQPQHF
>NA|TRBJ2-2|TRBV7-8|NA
TGTGCCAGCAGCCCCAGGGATTCGAACACCGGGGAGCTGTTTTTT
CASSPRDSNTGELFF
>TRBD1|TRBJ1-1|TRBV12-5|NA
TGTGCTAGTGGTTTCCGATCCACAGGGGGAATGAACACTGAAGCTTTCTTT
CASGFRSTGGMNTEAFF
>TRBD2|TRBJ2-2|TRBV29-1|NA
TGCAGCGTTGAGGCGGGAGGACCGAACACCAGGGAGCTGTTTTTT
CSVEAGGPNTRELFF
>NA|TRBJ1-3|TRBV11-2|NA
TGTGCCAGCAGCTTAGAACCTGGAAACACCATATATTTT
CASSLEPGNTIYF
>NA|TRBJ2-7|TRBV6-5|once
TGTGCCAGCAACACAGCCTACGAGCAGTACTTC
CASNTAYEQYF
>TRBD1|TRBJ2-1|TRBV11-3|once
TGTGCCAGCAGTTCGGGACAGCTCTCCTACAATGAGCAGTTCTTC
CASSSGQLSYNEQFF
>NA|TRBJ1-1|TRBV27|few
TGTGCCAGCAGTTTAAACGGGAGGGAAGCTTTCTTT
CASSLNGREAFF
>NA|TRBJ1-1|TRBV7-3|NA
TGTGCCAGCACCCCCGGCCCTAGGGACACTGAAGCTTTCTTT
CASTPGPRDTEAFF
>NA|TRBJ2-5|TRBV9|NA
TGTGCCAGCAGCGTTTCTGCCTCCAGGGGTCAAGAGACCCAGTACTTC
CASSVSASRGQETQYF
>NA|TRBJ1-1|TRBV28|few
TGTGCCAGCAGTTTACCGGCCGGCTGGACTACTGAAGCTTTCTTT
CASSLPAGWTTEAFF
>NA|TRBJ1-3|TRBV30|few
TGTGCCTGGAGCCCCGTTGGGGAGCATGGAAACACCATATATTTT
CAWSPVGEHGNTIYF
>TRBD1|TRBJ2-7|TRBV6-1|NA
TGTGCCAGCAGTGAGGCCCCGGGACAGCCGTCCTACGAGCAGTACTTC
CASSEAPGQPSYEQYF
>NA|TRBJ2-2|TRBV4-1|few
TGCGCCAGCAGCCAAGATTCCAGACAGGCGAACACCGGGGAGCTGTTTTTT
CASSQDSRQANTGELFF
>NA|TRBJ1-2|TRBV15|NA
TGTGCCACCAGCAGAGAAACAGGGTATATCTATGGCTACACCTTC
CATSRETGYIYGYTF
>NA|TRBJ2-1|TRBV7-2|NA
TGTGCCAGCAGCCCCGGACCGTACAATGAGCAGTTCTTC
CASSPGPYNEQFF
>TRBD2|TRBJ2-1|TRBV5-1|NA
TGCGCCAGCAGCTCCCAAGCGGGGAGTTACAATGAGCAGTTCTTC
CASSSQAGSYNEQFF
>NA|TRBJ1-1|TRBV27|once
TGTGCCAGCTTCAGGGGAGGAGGCACTGAAGCTTTCTTT
CASFRGGGTEAFF
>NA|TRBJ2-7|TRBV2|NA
TGTGCCAGCAGGGGTAGCGCCTACGAGCAGTACTTC
CASRGSAYEQYF
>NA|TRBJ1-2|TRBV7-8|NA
TGTGCCAGCAGCTTAGCAAGAAGGACCAGGGGAAACTATGGCTACACCTTC
CASSLARRTRGNYGYTF
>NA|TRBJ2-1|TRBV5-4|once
TGTGCCAGCAGCCCGGGGGCGGGGAGGGCCTCCTACAATGAGCAGTTCTTC
CASSPGAGRASYNEQFF
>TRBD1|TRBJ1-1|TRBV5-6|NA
TGTGCCAGCAGCCAGACAGGGGTGACAGCTTTCTTT
CASSQTGVTAFF
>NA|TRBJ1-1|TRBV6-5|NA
TGTGCCAGCAGACAAGGACCCTACACTGAAGCTTTCTTT
CASRQGPYTEAFF
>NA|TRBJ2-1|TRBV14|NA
TGTGCCAGCAGCACCTTCGGCAGTTCCTACAATGAGCAGTTCTTC
CASSTFGSSYNEQFF
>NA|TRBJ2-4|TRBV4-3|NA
TGCGCCAGCAGCCAAGGACTACCCTCGTTAGCCAAAAACATTCAGTACTTC
CASSQGLPSLAKNIQYF
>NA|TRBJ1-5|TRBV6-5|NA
TGTGCCACCAAGGAGGCCGGGTCGAGTCAGCCCAAGCATTTT
CATKEAGSSQPKHF
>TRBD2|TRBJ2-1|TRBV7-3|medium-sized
TGTGCCAGCAGCTTAACAACGACTAGCGGGACGTACAATGAGCAGTTCTTC
CASSLTTTSGTYNEQFF
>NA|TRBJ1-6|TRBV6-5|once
TGTGCCAGCAGTTACACTAATTCACCCCTCCACTTT
CASSYTNSPLHF
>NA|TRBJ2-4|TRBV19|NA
TGTGCCAGTAGTACCCCCGGGAGCGACAAAAACATTCAGTACTTC
CASSTPGSDKNIQYF
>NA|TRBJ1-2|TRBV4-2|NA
TGTGCCAGCAGCCAAGATACAAAAGGGAACTATGGCTACACCTTC
CASSQDTKGNYGYTF
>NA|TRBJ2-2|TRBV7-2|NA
TGTGCCAGCAGCTTAGGGTCCAGGATAAACACCGGGGAGCTGTTTTTT
CASSLGSRINTGELFF
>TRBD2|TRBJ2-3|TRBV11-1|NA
TGTGCCAGCAGCGGGCGGGAGCCTTCGGGCACAGATACGCAGTATTTT
CASSGREPSGTDTQYF
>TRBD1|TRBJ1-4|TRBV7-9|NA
TGTGCCAGCAGCTTACGACAGGGAGTTGAAAAACTGTTTTTT
CASSLRQGVEKLFF
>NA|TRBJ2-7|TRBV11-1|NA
TGTGCCAGCAGCTTATCGGAGGGGATCTACGAGCAGTACTTC
CASSLSEGIYEQYF
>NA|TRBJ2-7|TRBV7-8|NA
TGTGCCAGCAGCTTCCTCGGGGGTGAGCAGTACTTC
CASSFLGGEQYF
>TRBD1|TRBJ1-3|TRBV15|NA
TGTGCCACCAGCAGAGGGCTCGACAGGGGTACTGGAAACACCATATATTTT
CATSRGLDRGTGNTIYF
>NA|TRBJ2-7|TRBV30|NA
TGTGCCTGGACCTTGGGGGGTGAGCAGTACTTC
CAWTLGGEQYF
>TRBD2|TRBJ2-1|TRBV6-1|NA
TGTGCCAGCAGTGAAGCTGGACTACTGGGAGGGAATGAGCAGTTCTTC
CASSEAGLLGGNEQFF